Listed here is a single TCR beta chain. What it recognizes is unknown. These data come from a study of post-analysis software for immune sequencing data. Study results and limitations: Patients carried roughly 5 TRBV segments more frequently than controls did, and TRBV5-6, TRBV5-1 and TRBV20-1 were among them.

Unique molecular identifiers had been added to the TCR beta cDNA libraries. From the PCR reads, TCRdb called clonotypes with MiXCR, one entry per CDR3 protein. Of a few hundred thousand distinct CDR3 sequences in the sample, roughly 45% are singletons; the top ten hold roughly 12%. The CDR3 runs to 17 residues. V was pared by 4 bases and J by 4 bases, with 23 bases between. Germline V gene lookup returns CDR1 SGDLS and CDR2 YYNGEE. The chain is built from TRBV9 and TRBJ2-5; D assignment may be TRBD1 or TRBD2 (7 bases each). The sample comprised blood. This receptor was identified in a girl under 18 with multiple sclerosis. The CDR3 region has the DNA TGTGCCAGCAGCCTACGAGAGGGGGCGGGGGCTAGAGAGACCCAGTACTTC. Translating gives CASSLREGAGARETQYF.